One TCR beta chain is described in this entry. Enrolled through a virtual design, the participants were between 18 and 89 years of age and came from some 26 US areas. The data originate from a study of blood T cell repertoires in COVID-19. Whole-study context: Samples taken during acute and convalescent COVID-19 were collected in the United States, Italy and Spain. In each case, the material was cDNA or gDNA derived from T cells, B-cell-depleted T cells, or PBMCs.

V was pared by 4 bases and J by 7 bases, with 15 bases between. CDR1 and CDR2 from the germline V gene are KGHDR and SFDVKD. This CDR3 spans 14 amino acids. Per the original methods: Reference gene primer amplification gave estimated nucleated cell counts. Method: immunoSEQ multiplex PCR; TCRdb's copy keeps in-frame clones and lacks some. From that table come the V and J calls and clone size; the DNA was used to work out D and trimming. The profile shows 130,000 to 150,000 clones, 65% to 85% of them singletons. The receptor comes from a woman aged 45-60 years who had been exposed to COVID-19. This chain joins TRBV24-1 and TRBJ2-5; D remains unclear. Material for sequencing was PBMCs or T cells enriched from blood (not recorded which). DNA of the CDR3: TGTGCCACCAGTGACCCTAACGCCGGTGGGACCCAGTACTTC. Translation gives CATSDPNAGGTQYF.